A single TCR beta chain is shown here with its context. The antigen is unknown. This entry comes from a study of T cell responses to AZD1222 COVID-19 vaccine. Study context: Second doses that came at about 4 or about 12 weeks were put together.

Overall study results and limits: Once two AZD1222 doses were given, Spike-specific TCR breadth and depth went up. Among vaccine-associated CD4 TCRs, coverage spanned spike, with dominance at 160-218 and 743-854. Nearly half of unique spike-specific TCRs reportedly avoided B.1.351 and B.1.1.7 mutated regions.

This CDR3 is built from 14 residues. Per the germline V gene, CDR1 is MNHEY and CDR2 is SVGAGI. V was shortened by 2 bases and J by 8 bases, with 15 bases between the two germline ends. The assay was immunoSEQ multiplex PCR, and TCRdb's table has in-frame clones only and misses some. The sample holds tens of thousands of clones, roughly 90% seen once. The source of this sequence is an adult in good health. This chain joins TRBV6-5 and TRBJ1-2; D remains ambiguous. The material was peripheral blood, obtained on day 0 of AZD1222 vaccination. Here the CDR3 DNA reads TGTGCCAGCAGTTACCACGACACCGGCGAAGGCTACACCTTC. Translation gives CASSYHDTGEGYTF.